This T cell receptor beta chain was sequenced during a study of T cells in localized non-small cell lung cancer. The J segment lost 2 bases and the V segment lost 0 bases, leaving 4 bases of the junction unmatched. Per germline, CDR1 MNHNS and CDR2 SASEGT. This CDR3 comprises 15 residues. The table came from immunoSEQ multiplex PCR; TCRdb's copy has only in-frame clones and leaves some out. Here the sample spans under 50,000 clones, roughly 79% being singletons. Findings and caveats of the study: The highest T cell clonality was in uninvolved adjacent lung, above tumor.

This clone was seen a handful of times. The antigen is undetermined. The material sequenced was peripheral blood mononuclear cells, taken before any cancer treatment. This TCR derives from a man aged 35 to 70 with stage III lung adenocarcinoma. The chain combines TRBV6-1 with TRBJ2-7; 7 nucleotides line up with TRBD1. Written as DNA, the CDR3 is TGTGCCAGCAGTGAAGCGCTAGGGGGCCCCTACGAGCAGTACTTC. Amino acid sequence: CASSEALGGPYEQYF.